The 21 T cell receptor beta chains below were found in one sample sequenced in a study of T cell clonotyping in hematopoietic cell transplantation. Data came from immunoSEQ multiplex PCR; TCRdb stores just in-frame clones and leaves some out. Of 1,500 to 2,000 clones listed, more than 75% are singletons. Sequencing used peripheral blood mononuclear cells. These receptors were taken from a man aged 30 to 39 in good health. Some clones in this sample may be carry-over from other donors' samples.

The gene calls are TRBV2 and TRBJ1-4; 9 bases align to TRBD1. This CDR3 is 15 amino acids long. Germline CDR1 SNHLY, CDR2 FYNNEI. Trimming at V came to 9 bases and at J to 5 bases, leaving 10 bases not matched to a gene. The CDR3 reads CARSRTGAQNEKLFF. The CDR3 nucleotides are TGTGCCAGATCCAGGACAGGGGCTCAGAATGAAAAACTGTTTTTT.

V and J are TRBV9 and TRBJ1-2; TRBD1 is a possible D gene (5 bases). Germline V CDR1 and CDR2: SGDLS, YYNGEE. V lost 3 bases and J 3 bases, leaving 12 bases between the germline ends. The CDR3 contains 14 residues. CDR3 amino acids: CASSGGGKDYGYTF. CDR3 sequence (DNA): TGTGCCAGCAGCGGGGGGGGGAAGGACTATGGCTACACCTTC. The whole variable domain, filled in from reference TRBV9 and TRBJ1-2, reads DSGVTQTPKHLITATGQRVTLRCSPRSGDLSVYWYQQSLDQGLQFLIQYYNGEERAKGNILERFSAQQFPDLHSELNLSSLELGDSALYFCASSGGGKDYGYTFGSGTRLTVV.

The J gene is TRBJ1-2, the V gene TRBV28; 9 nucleotides line up with TRBD1. This CDR3 is built from 15 residues. With 4 bases clipped from V and 4 bases from J, the junction kept 7 bases outside the gene matches. Germline V lookup: CDR1 MDHEN, CDR2 SYDVKM. CDR3 in amino acids: CASSSPTGGGYGYTF. CDR3 nucleotides: TGTGCCAGCAGTTCCCCGACAGGGGGGGGCTATGGCTACACCTTC.

The chain is built from TRBV19 and TRBJ2-7; TRBD1 agrees at 7 bases. The CDR3 covers 15 residues. Germline V CDR1 and CDR2: LNHDA, SQIVND (reference sequence). The V gene end was trimmed by 3 bases and the J gene end by 3 bases; junction bases not matched to a gene: 8. The CDR3 protein is CASSMGSGGFYEQYF. The CDR3 coding sequence is TGTGCCAGTAGTATGGGGTCAGGGGGATTCTACGAGCAGTACTTC.

The chain uses TRBV6-5 and TRBJ1-2; D possibly corresponds to TRBD1 (5 bases). This CDR3 region has 12 residues. Germline values: CDR1 MNHEY, CDR2 SVGAGI. Trimming took off 9 bases at V and 6 bases at J, with 14 bases between the two ends. The CDR3 DNA is TGTGCCAGTGCCGGGGGGGTGAATGGCTACACCTTC. As protein: CASAGGVNGYTF.

V usage is TRBV5-4 and J usage is TRBJ2-7; D is perhaps TRBD1 or TRBD2 (5 bases each). Germline loops: CDR1 SGHNT, CDR2 YYREEE (reference sequence). Between the trimmed V and J ends, which lost 3 bases and 2 bases, there was a span of 9 bases. There are 13 residues in the CDR3. In DNA form, the CDR3 reads TGTGCCAGCAGCTCTGGGACGGCCTACGAGCAGTACTTC. It translates to CASSSGTAYEQYF. The variable domain in full, completed from reference TRBV5-4 and TRBJ2-7, reads ETGVTQSPTHLIKTRGQQVTLRCSSQSGHNTVSWYQQALGQGPQFIFQYYREEENGRGNFPPRFSGLQFPNYSSELNVNALELDDSALYLCASSSGTAYEQYFGPGTRLTVT.

The chain couples TRBV6-1 to TRBJ1-4, with D hard to call. Trimming pared 2 bases from V and 5 bases from J, leaving 6 bases between. Per the germline V gene, CDR1 is MNHNS and CDR2 is SASEGT. The CDR3 is made up of 13 amino acids. This CDR3 reads CASSERVNEKLFF. The CDR3 DNA sequence: TGTGCCAGCAGTGAACGGGTGAATGAAAAACTGTTTTTT.

The chain joins TRBV5-6 to TRBJ1-2; TRBD1 matches 7 bases. Germline CDR1 is SGHDT and CDR2 is YYEEEE. V gave up 4 bases and J gave up 0 bases; unmatched junction bases: 6. The CDR3 is made up of 15 amino acids. CDR3 protein: CASSAGTAANYGYTF. Written as DNA, the CDR3 is TGTGCCAGCAGCGCCGGGACAGCAGCTAACTATGGCTACACCTTC.

This clone was observed once. CDR3 amino acids: CASSSTGNTEAFF. CDR3 DNA: TGTGCCAGCAGTTCGACAGGGAACACTGAAGCTTTCTTT. The chain is built from TRBV25-1 and TRBJ1-1; tentatively, D is TRBD1 (6 bases). Germline-derived CDR1 and CDR2 are MGHDK and SYGVNS. The length of the CDR3 is 13 residues. Trimming left V 5 bases short and J 1 base short, with 8 bases between.

The chain employs TRBV30 and TRBJ1-5; D call uncertain. The CDR3 totals 15 residues. The V and J ends lost 0 bases and 9 bases respectively, with 18 bases between them. Germline CDR1 and CDR2: GTSNPN and SVGIG (reference sequence). CDR3 nucleotides: TGTGCCTGGAGTGTACGGGGAACGGGGAATGGGCCCCAGCATTTT. The encoded protein is CAWSVRGTGNGPQHF.

The chain combines TRBV4-1 with TRBJ2-1; D may be TRBD2 (5 bases). The CDR3 has 13 residues. Trimming pared 5 bases from V and 7 bases from J, leaving 12 bases between. The germline V gene encodes CDR1 MGHRA and CDR2 YSYEKL. CDR3 in amino acids: CASSDLAGNEQFF. The CDR3 DNA reads as TGCGCCAGCAGCGACCTAGCTGGGAATGAGCAGTTCTTC.

This clone was counted a few times. V is TRBV2 and J is TRBJ1-2; unclear D gene. The ends were cut back, 2 bases at V and 10 bases at J, with 11 bases in the middle. CDR3 length equals 12 residues. Germline CDR1 is SNHLY and CDR2 is FYNNEI. The CDR3 protein is CASSELTRDYTF. The CDR3 DNA sequence: TGTGCCAGCAGTGAATTGACGAGAGACTACACCTTC.

This chain links TRBV19 with TRBJ1-6; D remains unclear. Between the trimmed V and J ends, which lost 5 bases and 6 bases, there was a span of 8 bases. The CDR3 totals 13 residues. CDR1 LNHDA and CDR2 SQIVND come from the germline V gene (reference sequence). The DNA for the CDR3 is TGTGCCAGTAGTGCCTACAGTAATTCACCCCTCCACTTT. It is translated as CASSAYSNSPLHF. The full variable domain, rest sourced from reference TRBV19 and TRBJ1-6, is DGGITQSPKYLFRKEGQNVTLSCEQNLNHDAMYWYRQDPGQGLRLIYYSQIVNDFQKGDIAEGYSVSREKKESFPLTVTSAQKNPTAFYLCASSAYSNSPLHFGNGTRLTVT.

The J gene is TRBJ2-5, the V gene TRBV30; D remains unclear. The germline V gene encodes CDR1 GTSNPN and CDR2 SVGIG (reference sequence). The CDR3 loop spans 11 amino acids. Between the trimmed V and J ends, which lost 3 bases and 7 bases, there was a span of 9 bases. For the CDR3, the DNA is TGTGCCTGGAGCGCCGGGTGGACCCAGTACTTC. This gives the protein CAWSAGWTQYF. The variable domain in full, completed from reference TRBV30 and TRBJ2-5, reads SQTIHQWPATLVQPVGSPLSLECTVEGTSNPNLYWYRQAAGRGLQLLFYSVGIGQISSEVPQNLSASRPQDRQFILSSKKLLLSDSGFYLCAWSAGWTQYFGPGTRLLVL.

The chain employs TRBV7-9 and TRBJ1-1; 8 bases agree with TRBD1. The CDR3 loop spans 14 amino acids. CDR1 and CDR2 (germline): SEHNR, FQNEAQ (reference sequence). Trimming took 1 base from V and 4 from J; bases not matched to a gene: 2. The CDR3 coding sequence is TGTGCCAGCAGCTTAGGACAGGGGCGCACTGAAGCTTTCTTT. Protein: CASSLGQGRTEAFF.

J is TRBJ1-4 and V is TRBV25-1; no firm D call. CDR3 length: 13 residues. The V gene lost 4 bases and the J gene lost 8 bases, with 11 bases spanning the gap. Per the germline V gene, CDR1 is MGHDK and CDR2 is SYGVNS. The CDR3 sequence: CASSAGGGEKLFF. The CDR3 coding sequence is TGTGCCAGCAGTGCAGGAGGAGGCGAAAAACTGTTTTTT.

V and J are TRBV7-2 and TRBJ2-7; no clear D. This CDR3 spans 15 amino acids. V was trimmed by 5 bases and J by 0 bases, leaving 14 bases between them. Germline CDR1 is SGHTA and CDR2 is FQGNSA. Written as DNA, the CDR3 is TGTGCCAGCAGCGCGACGGACCGATCCTCCTACGAGCAGTACTTC. Amino acid sequence: CASSATDRSSYEQYF.

This chain uses TRBV4-1 with TRBJ1-1; D perhaps matches TRBD1 (5 bases). Trimming took 5 bases from V and 0 from J, leaving 10 bases between them. CDR1 is MGHRA and CDR2 is YSYEKL in the germline V gene. This CDR3 contains 14 residues. The CDR3 DNA reads TGCGCCAGCAGCGACAGTAGCATGAACACTGAAGCTTTCTTT. It translates to CASSDSSMNTEAFF.

The chain couples TRBV29-1 to TRBJ2-3; the match to TRBD1 covers 7 bases. CDR3 length: 14 amino acids. Germline CDR1 reads SQVTM; CDR2 reads ANQGSEA. The V gene end was trimmed by 5 bases and the J gene end by 7 bases; junction bases not matched to a gene: 12. As DNA, the CDR3 is TGCAGCGTTAATACAGGGGAAATTGGCTATACGCAGTATTTT. Translated: CSVNTGEIGYTQYF.

The chain links TRBV4-3 to TRBJ1-2; the match to TRBD1 covers 7 bases. CDR3 length: 16 residues. Trimming at V came to 1 base and at J to 7 bases, leaving 12 bases not matched to a gene. Germline lookup yields CDR1 LGHNA and CDR2 YSLEER. The CDR3 here is CASSQGGQIPVGGYTF. The CDR3 DNA reads TGCGCCAGCAGCCAAGGGGGACAGATTCCTGTAGGTGGCTACACCTTC.

This clone was counted between two and nine times. The chain links TRBV5-6 to TRBJ1-2; D gene uncertain. The CDR3 runs 15 residues. Per the germline V gene, CDR1 is SGHDT and CDR2 is YYEEEE. V dropped 2 bases and J dropped 7 bases, with 18 bases sitting between them. Here the CDR3 DNA reads TGTGCCAGCAGCTTCCTTAATGGTTACCACTCTGGCTACACCTTC. The encoded protein is CASSFLNGYHSGYTF.